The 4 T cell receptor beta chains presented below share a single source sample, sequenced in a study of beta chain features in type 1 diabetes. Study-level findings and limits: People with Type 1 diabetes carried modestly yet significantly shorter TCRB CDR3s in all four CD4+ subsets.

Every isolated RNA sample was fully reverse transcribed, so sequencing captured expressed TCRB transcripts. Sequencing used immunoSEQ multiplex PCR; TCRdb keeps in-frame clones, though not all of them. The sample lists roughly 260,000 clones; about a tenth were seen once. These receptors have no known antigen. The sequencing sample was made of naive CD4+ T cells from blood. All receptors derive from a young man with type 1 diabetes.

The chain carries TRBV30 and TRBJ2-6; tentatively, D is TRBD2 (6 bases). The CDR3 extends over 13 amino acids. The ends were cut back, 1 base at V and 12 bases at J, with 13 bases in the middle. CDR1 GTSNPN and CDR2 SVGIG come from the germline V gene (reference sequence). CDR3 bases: TGTGCCTGGAGTGGGCAGGGAGGTACCGTCCTGACTTTC. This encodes CAWSGQGGTVLTF. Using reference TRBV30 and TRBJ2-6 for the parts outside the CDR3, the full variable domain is SQTIHQWPATLVQPVGSPLSLECTVEGTSNPNLYWYRQAAGRGLQLLFYSVGIGQISSEVPQNLSASRPQDRQFILSSKKLLLSDSGFYLCAWSGQGGTVLTFGAGSRLTVL.

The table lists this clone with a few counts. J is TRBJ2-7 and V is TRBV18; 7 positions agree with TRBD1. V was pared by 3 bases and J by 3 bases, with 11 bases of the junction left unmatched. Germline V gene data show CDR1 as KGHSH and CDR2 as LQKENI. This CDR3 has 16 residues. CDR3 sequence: CASSPSTGTVVYEQYF. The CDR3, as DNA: TGTGCCAGCTCACCTTCGACCGGGACAGTCGTCTACGAGCAGTACTTC.

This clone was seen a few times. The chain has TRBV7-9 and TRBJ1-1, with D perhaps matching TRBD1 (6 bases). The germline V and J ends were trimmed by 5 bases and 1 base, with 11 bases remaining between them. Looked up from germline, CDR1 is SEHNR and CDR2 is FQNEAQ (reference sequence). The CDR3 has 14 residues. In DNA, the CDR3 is TGTGCCAGCAGCGTACAGGGTGCGAACACTGAAGCTTTCTTT. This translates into CASSVQGANTEAFF.

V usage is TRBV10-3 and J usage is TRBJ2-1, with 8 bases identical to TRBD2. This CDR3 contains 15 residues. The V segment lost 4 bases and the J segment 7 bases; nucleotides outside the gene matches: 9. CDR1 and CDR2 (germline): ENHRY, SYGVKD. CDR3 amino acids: CAISGGRGGRNEQFF. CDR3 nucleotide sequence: TGTGCCATCAGTGGGGGACGGGGGGGCAGAAATGAGCAGTTCTTC.